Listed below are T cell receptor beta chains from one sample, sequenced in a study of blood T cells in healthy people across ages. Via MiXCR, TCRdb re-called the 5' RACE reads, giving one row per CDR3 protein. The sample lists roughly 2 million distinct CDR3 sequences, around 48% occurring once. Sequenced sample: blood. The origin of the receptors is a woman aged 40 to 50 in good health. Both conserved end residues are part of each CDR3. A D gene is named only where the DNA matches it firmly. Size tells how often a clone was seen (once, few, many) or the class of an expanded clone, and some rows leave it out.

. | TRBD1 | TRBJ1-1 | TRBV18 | CASSLKQGTNTEAFF | TGTGCCAGCTCGCTAAAACAGGGGACGAACACTGAAGCTTTCTTT
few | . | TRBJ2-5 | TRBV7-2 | CASSLASVKETQYF | TGTGCCAGCAGCTTGGCCAGCGTCAAAGAGACCCAGTACTTC
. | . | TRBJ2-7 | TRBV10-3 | CASGGTSSYEQYF | TGTGCCAGTGGGGGAACTAGCAGTTACGAGCAGTACTTC
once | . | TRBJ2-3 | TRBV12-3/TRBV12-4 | CASSFRVAADVQYF | TGTGCCAGCAGTTTCAGGGTGGCCGCAGATGTGCAGTATTTT
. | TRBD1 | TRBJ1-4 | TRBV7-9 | CASSPPPIQGVFF | TGTGCCAGCAGCCCTCCACCCATACAGGGGGTGTTTTTT
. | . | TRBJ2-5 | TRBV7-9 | CTSSSTRDPGETQYF | TGTACCAGCAGCTCGACTCGAGACCCGGGGGAGACCCAGTACTTC
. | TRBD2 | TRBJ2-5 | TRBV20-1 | CSARPTPSGGETQYF | TGCAGTGCTAGACCTACCCCTAGCGGGGGTGAGACCCAGTACTTC
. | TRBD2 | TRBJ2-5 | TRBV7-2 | CASSLTPGLAGFGTEQYF | TGTGCCAGCAGCTTAACCCCCGGACTAGCGGGGTTTGGTACTGAGCAGTACTTC
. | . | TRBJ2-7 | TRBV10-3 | CAISEALTSYEQYF | TGTGCCATCAGTGAGGCCCTTACCTCCTACGAGCAGTACTTC
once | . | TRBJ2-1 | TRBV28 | CASSPRGTVYNEQFF | TGTGCCAGCAGCCCAAGGGGGACGGTCTACAATGAGCAGTTCTTC
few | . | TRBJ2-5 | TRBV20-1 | CSARDPAAPGETQYF | TGCAGTGCTAGAGATCCCGCAGCCCCAGGAGAGACCCAGTACTTC
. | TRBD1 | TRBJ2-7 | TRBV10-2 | CASSPQGDRGHEQYF | TGCGCCAGCAGTCCCCAGGGGGACAGGGGGCACGAGCAGTACTTC
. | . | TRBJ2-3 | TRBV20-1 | CSARERAMPHRYAYF | TGCAGTGCCAGAGAGAGGGCCATGCCCCACAGATACGCGTATTTT
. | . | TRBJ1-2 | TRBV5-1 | CASSSGQQSVYGYTF | TGCGCCAGCAGCTCAGGACAGCAGTCTGTCTATGGCTACACCTTC
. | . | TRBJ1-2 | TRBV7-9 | CASSFTDRPERDGYTF | TGTGCCAGCAGCTTCACCGACAGACCCGAAAGGGATGGCTACACCTTC
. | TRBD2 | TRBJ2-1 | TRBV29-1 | CSVDGGEYNEQFF | TGCAGCGTTGACGGGGGGGAATACAATGAGCAGTTCTTC
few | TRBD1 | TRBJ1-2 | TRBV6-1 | CASSGYRGEHYGYTF | TGTGCCAGCAGTGGATACAGGGGAGAGCACTATGGCTACACCTTC
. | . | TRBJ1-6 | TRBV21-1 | CASSKRWDRRSLEIGPLHF | TGTGCCAGCAGCAAAAGGTGGGACAGACGGTCTCTAGAAATTGGACCCCTCCACTTT
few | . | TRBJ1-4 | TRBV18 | CASSPGHSNEKLFF | TGTGCCAGCTCACCTGGACATTCTAATGAAAAACTGTTTTTT
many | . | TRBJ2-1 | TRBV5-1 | CASSLDSSYNEQFF | TGCGCCAGCAGCTTGGACAGCTCCTACAATGAGCAGTTCTTC
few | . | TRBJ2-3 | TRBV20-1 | CSAAPEGADTQYF | TGCAGTGCCGCCCCAGAAGGGGCAGATACGCAGTATTTT
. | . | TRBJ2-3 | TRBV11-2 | CASSLPGTTDTQYF | TGTGCCAGCAGCTTACCGGGGACTACAGATACGCAGTATTTT
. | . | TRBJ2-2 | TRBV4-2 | CASSQDIYPGELFF | TGTGCCAGCAGCCAAGATATCTATCCCGGGGAGCTGTTTTTT
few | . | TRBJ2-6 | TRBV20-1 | CSARVQTPSGANVLTF | TGCAGTGCTAGGGTACAGACTCCCTCTGGGGCCAACGTCCTGACTTTC
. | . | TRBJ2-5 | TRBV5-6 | CASSPGAAVTGETQYF | TGTGCCAGCAGCCCCGGCGCGGCCGTAACGGGAGAGACCCAGTACTTC
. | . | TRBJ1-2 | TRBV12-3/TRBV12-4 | CASSPTPLNGYTF | TGTGCCAGCAGTCCGACACCGTTGAATGGCTACACCTTC
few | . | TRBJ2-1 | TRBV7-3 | CASSLFGNNEQFF | TGTGCCAGCAGCTTATTCGGGAACAATGAGCAGTTCTTC
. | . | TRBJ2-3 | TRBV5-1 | CASSLEHGDTQYF | TGCGCCAGCAGCTTGGAGCACGGGGATACGCAGTATTTT
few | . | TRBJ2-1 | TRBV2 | CASSEEPGSYNEQFF | TGTGCCAGCAGTGAAGAGCCAGGCTCCTACAATGAGCAGTTCTTC
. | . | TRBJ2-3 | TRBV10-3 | CAISWVGTDTQYF | TGTGCCATCAGTTGGGTCGGCACAGATACGCAGTATTTT
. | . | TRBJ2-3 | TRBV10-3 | CVISPSPPDPDTQYF | TGTGTCATCAGCCCCTCGCCCCCAGACCCAGATACGCAGTATTTT
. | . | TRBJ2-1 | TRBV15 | CATTGDYNEQFF | TGTGCCACCACGGGGGATTACAATGAGCAGTTCTTC
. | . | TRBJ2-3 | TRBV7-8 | CASSLGRGGAGTQYF | TGTGCCAGCAGCTTAGGACGTGGCGGGGCGGGGACGCAGTATTTT
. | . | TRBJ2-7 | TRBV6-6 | CASTLTDIKTPYEQYF | TGTGCCAGCACCCTAACCGACATAAAAACCCCCTACGAGCAGTACTTC
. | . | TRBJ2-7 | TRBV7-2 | CASSLGRGDDEQYF | TGTGCCAGCAGCCTTGGTCGGGGCGACGACGAGCAGTACTTC
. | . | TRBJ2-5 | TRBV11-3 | CASSNDAKETQYF | TGTGCCAGCAGCAACGACGCTAAAGAGACCCAGTACTTC
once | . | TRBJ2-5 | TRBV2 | CASSEIGDHQETQYF | TGTGCCAGCAGTGAAATTGGGGACCACCAAGAGACCCAGTACTTC
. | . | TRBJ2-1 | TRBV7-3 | CASSLSRTTHNEQFF | TGTGCCAGCAGCTTAAGTCGGACTACCCACAATGAGCAGTTCTTC
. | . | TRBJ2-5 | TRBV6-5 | CASSYWGRQETQYF | TGTGCCAGCAGTTATTGGGGGCGTCAAGAGACCCAGTACTTC
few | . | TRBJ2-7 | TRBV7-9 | CASSDVDMDKSSYEQYF | TGTGCCAGCAGCGACGTAGATATGGACAAAAGCTCCTACGAGCAGTACTTC
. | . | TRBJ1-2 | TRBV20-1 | CSAKKSGGNYGYTF | TGCAGTGCTAAAAAATCGGGTGGTAACTATGGCTACACCTTC
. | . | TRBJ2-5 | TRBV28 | CASRARATLQETQYF | TGTGCCAGCAGGGCCCGGGCCACGCTACAAGAGACCCAGTACTTC
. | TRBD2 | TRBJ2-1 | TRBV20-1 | CSTKREDLAGVLDEQFF | TGCAGTACAAAGAGAGAAGATCTAGCGGGGGTTTTGGATGAGCAGTTCTTC
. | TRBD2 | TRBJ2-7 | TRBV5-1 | CASSLQPPGTSGYNEQYF | TGCGCCAGCAGCTTGCAGCCCCCCGGGACTAGCGGCTACAATGAGCAGTACTTC
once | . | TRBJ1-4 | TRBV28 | CASSLSRQGPEKLFF | TGTGCCAGCAGTTTATCGCGCCAGGGACCTGAAAAACTGTTTTTT
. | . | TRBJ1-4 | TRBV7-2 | CASRGGPATNEKLFF | TGTGCCAGCCGGGGAGGGCCTGCAACTAATGAAAAACTGTTTTTT